This is a list of T cell receptor beta chains from one sample in a study of identical twins. MiXCR, run by TCRdb on the 5' RACE reads, gives a single entry per CDR3 protein. The repertoire holds around 510,000 distinct CDR3 sequences, with roughly an eighth as singletons. Another study also made use of these data, one on yellow fever vaccine responses in identical twins.

The sequenced sample consisted of CD4+ T cells sorted from blood. The source of these receptors is a woman younger than 30 in good health. CDR3s include the opening cysteine and the closing phenylalanine or tryptophan. Fields, in order: CDR3 DNA, CDR3 protein, D gene, clone size, J gene, V gene, CDR3 length. The D gene is left open where the match is weak. The listing skips clone size in some rows; elsewhere it reads once, few, many or a size class.

CDR3nt: TGTGCCAGCAGTGAATACGGGCAGGGGGTGTACGAGCAGTACTTC
CDR3aa: CASSEYGQGVYEQYF
d_gene: TRBD1
abundance: -
j_gene: TRBJ2-7
v_gene: TRBV25-1
len: 15

CDR3nt: TGCAGCGACAAACAGACTTACAATGAGCAGTTCTTC
CDR3aa: CSDKQTYNEQFF
d_gene: -
abundance: few
j_gene: TRBJ2-1
v_gene: TRBV20-1
len: 12

CDR3nt: TGTGCCAGCAGCTTAGCTCAGATAGCGGGACAAAGAGGAACAGATACGCAGTATTTT
CDR3aa: CASSLAQIAGQRGTDTQYF
d_gene: TRBD2
abundance: few
j_gene: TRBJ2-3
v_gene: TRBV11-1
len: 19

CDR3nt: TGTGCCAGCAGGCGGACTAGCGATGAGCAGTTCTTC
CDR3aa: CASRRTSDEQFF
d_gene: TRBD2
abundance: -
j_gene: TRBJ2-1
v_gene: TRBV3-1
len: 12

CDR3nt: TGCAGTGGTTCCAGGGGAGATACGCAGTATTTT
CDR3aa: CSGSRGDTQYF
d_gene: -
abundance: -
j_gene: TRBJ2-3
v_gene: TRBV20-1
len: 11

CDR3nt: TGTGCCAGCAGTCCCGGGAGAAAAGCTTTCTTT
CDR3aa: CASSPGRKAFF
d_gene: -
abundance: few
j_gene: TRBJ1-1
v_gene: TRBV12-3/TRBV12-4
len: 11

CDR3nt: TGCGCCAGCAGTGAGGGCTACCTAGCCAAAAACATTCAGTACTTC
CDR3aa: CASSEGYLAKNIQYF
d_gene: -
abundance: -
j_gene: TRBJ2-4
v_gene: TRBV10-2
len: 15

CDR3nt: TGTGCCAGCAGCTTAACCGGGACTGCCGAGCAGTACTTC
CDR3aa: CASSLTGTAEQYF
d_gene: -
abundance: -
j_gene: TRBJ2-7
v_gene: TRBV7-2
len: 13

CDR3nt: TGCGCCAGCAGCTCCCCACAGGGGAGGGATTCACCCCTCCACTTT
CDR3aa: CASSSPQGRDSPLHF
d_gene: TRBD1
abundance: few
j_gene: TRBJ1-6
v_gene: TRBV5-1
len: 15

CDR3nt: TGTGCCAGCAGGAAGGGCAGGGTGTACAATGAGCAGTTCTTC
CDR3aa: CASRKGRVYNEQFF
d_gene: -
abundance: -
j_gene: TRBJ2-1
v_gene: TRBV2
len: 14

CDR3nt: TGTGCCAGCAGCGAACCCGGGACAGTGAACACTGAAGCTTTCTTT
CDR3aa: CASSEPGTVNTEAFF
d_gene: TRBD1
abundance: -
j_gene: TRBJ1-1
v_gene: TRBV5-4
len: 15

CDR3nt: TGTGCCAGCAGTGGAACACGGAGCACAGATACGCAGTATTTT
CDR3aa: CASSGTRSTDTQYF
d_gene: -
abundance: many
j_gene: TRBJ2-3
v_gene: TRBV6-1
len: 14

CDR3nt: TGTGCCAGCAGTTACTTGAGATTGGGAGGTAAAGAGACCCAGTACTTC
CDR3aa: CASSYLRLGGKETQYF
d_gene: -
abundance: few
j_gene: TRBJ2-5
v_gene: TRBV6-5
len: 16

CDR3nt: TGTGCCAGTGACACAGGGTCCTCCTACGAGCAGTACTTC
CDR3aa: CASDTGSSYEQYF
d_gene: -
abundance: few
j_gene: TRBJ2-7
v_gene: TRBV2
len: 13

CDR3nt: TGCAGTGCTGGAGGGACAGGGCATGAAAAACTGTTTTTT
CDR3aa: CSAGGTGHEKLFF
d_gene: TRBD1
abundance: few
j_gene: TRBJ1-4
v_gene: TRBV20-1
len: 13

CDR3nt: TGTGCTAGTGGTTTGACGAGGGGCAATGAGCAGTTCTTC
CDR3aa: CASGLTRGNEQFF
d_gene: -
abundance: -
j_gene: TRBJ2-1
v_gene: TRBV12-5
len: 13

CDR3nt: TGCGCCAGCAGCTCACAGGGACCGGCGGACACTGAAGCTTTCTTT
CDR3aa: CASSSQGPADTEAFF
d_gene: -
abundance: few
j_gene: TRBJ1-1
v_gene: TRBV5-1
len: 15

CDR3nt: TGTGCCAGCAGCTTGTTTGTCAGCAATCAGCCCCAGCATTTT
CDR3aa: CASSLFVSNQPQHF
d_gene: -
abundance: -
j_gene: TRBJ1-5
v_gene: TRBV5-6
len: 14

CDR3nt: TGCGCCACCCGCTCTGGGGACAGGAACACCGGGGAGCTGTTTTTT
CDR3aa: CATRSGDRNTGELFF
d_gene: TRBD1
abundance: few
j_gene: TRBJ2-2
v_gene: TRBV5-1
len: 15

CDR3nt: TGCGCCAGCAGTGGCGGGTCCATCACCGGGGAGCTGTTTTTT
CDR3aa: CASSGGSITGELFF
d_gene: -
abundance: once
j_gene: TRBJ2-2
v_gene: TRBV10-1
len: 14

CDR3nt: TGCAGTGCTAGACAGAATAATGAAAAACTGTTTTTT
CDR3aa: CSARQNNEKLFF
d_gene: -
abundance: -
j_gene: TRBJ1-4
v_gene: TRBV20-1
len: 12

CDR3nt: TGTGCCAGCAGAAAAGGCGACAGGGGGTTCGCGAGCGACGAGCAGTACTTC
CDR3aa: CASRKGDRGFASDEQYF
d_gene: TRBD1
abundance: -
j_gene: TRBJ2-7
v_gene: TRBV5-5
len: 17

CDR3nt: TGTGCCAGCAGAAAGTTGGGTAGCTCCTACAATGAGCAGTTCTTC
CDR3aa: CASRKLGSSYNEQFF
d_gene: -
abundance: -
j_gene: TRBJ2-1
v_gene: TRBV27
len: 15

CDR3nt: TGCAGTGCTAGTCGGGCTATTTACGAGCAGTACTTC
CDR3aa: CSASRAIYEQYF
d_gene: -
abundance: -
j_gene: TRBJ2-7
v_gene: TRBV20-1
len: 12

CDR3nt: TGCGCCAGCAGCCAAGACAGGGTGGCCCACGAGCAGTACTTC
CDR3aa: CASSQDRVAHEQYF
d_gene: -
abundance: -
j_gene: TRBJ2-7
v_gene: TRBV4-1
len: 14

CDR3nt: TGTGCCAGCAGTGGTACAGGGTGGAACACTGAAGCTTTCTTT
CDR3aa: CASSGTGWNTEAFF
d_gene: -
abundance: -
j_gene: TRBJ1-1
v_gene: TRBV25-1
len: 14

CDR3nt: TGTGCCAGCAGTTTAGCGCTTTCAGGGGGCAGCGCTGAAGCTTTCTTT
CDR3aa: CASSLALSGGSAEAFF
d_gene: TRBD1
abundance: many
j_gene: TRBJ1-1
v_gene: TRBV12-3/TRBV12-4
len: 16

CDR3nt: TGTGCCAGCAGCTACAGGGGGCACGGGGCCAACGTCCTGACTTTC
CDR3aa: CASSYRGHGANVLTF
d_gene: TRBD1
abundance: -
j_gene: TRBJ2-6
v_gene: TRBV7-2
len: 15

CDR3nt: TGTGCCAGCAGTTCCCCCAGACAGAGCCGTTATGGCTACACCTTC
CDR3aa: CASSSPRQSRYGYTF
d_gene: -
abundance: many
j_gene: TRBJ1-2
v_gene: TRBV12-3/TRBV12-4
len: 15

CDR3nt: TGTGCCAGCAGCTTTAGCGGGAGTTTACCCAATGAGCAGTTCTTC
CDR3aa: CASSFSGSLPNEQFF
d_gene: TRBD2
abundance: many
j_gene: TRBJ2-1
v_gene: TRBV6-2/TRBV6-3
len: 15

CDR3nt: TGTGCCAGCAGTTATAGAGGTCACGAGCAGTACTTC
CDR3aa: CASSYRGHEQYF
d_gene: -
abundance: few
j_gene: TRBJ2-7
v_gene: TRBV6-6
len: 12

CDR3nt: TGTGCCAGCCACCGAGGAGGGGCCGGTGGCTACACCTTC
CDR3aa: CASHRGGAGGYTF
d_gene: -
abundance: -
j_gene: TRBJ1-2
v_gene: TRBV6-4
len: 13

CDR3nt: TGTGCCAGCAGCTTGGTGGCAGGGAAGTCGGACGAGCAGTACTTC
CDR3aa: CASSLVAGKSDEQYF
d_gene: -
abundance: -
j_gene: TRBJ2-7
v_gene: TRBV5-6
len: 15

CDR3nt: TGCGCCAGCAGCTTGGCCGGGACGACCTCCTACAATGAGCAGTTCTTC
CDR3aa: CASSLAGTTSYNEQFF
d_gene: -
abundance: many
j_gene: TRBJ2-1
v_gene: TRBV5-1
len: 16

CDR3nt: TGTGCCACCAGCCCCGGGACAGGGCCTCCGGATGTGGCCAAAAACATTCAGTACTTC
CDR3aa: CATSPGTGPPDVAKNIQYF
d_gene: TRBD1
abundance: few
j_gene: TRBJ2-4
v_gene: TRBV24-1
len: 19